This T cell receptor (beta chain) comes out of a study of blood T cell dynamics during melanoma immunotherapy. General study points: Unlike progressors, later disease-control patients had W3 repertoires gaining clonality or diversity.

Comments on this clone: Its antigen is still unknown.

Every bulk PBMC sample received the same 350 ng of DNA. Using immunoSEQ multiplex PCR, the repertoire was profiled, and TCRdb retains in-frame clones only, with some absent. The sample includes about 10,000 clones, roughly 80% of them seen just once. The V gene lost 7 bases and the J gene lost 2 bases, with 18 bases spanning the gap. CDR1 and CDR2 (germline): MDHEN, SYDVKM. This CDR3 has 15 amino acids. The sample's time point: week 3, after first cycle of checkpoint inhibitor. Response was assessed by RECIST 1.1 at 12 weeks, except a couple of rapid progressors. Prior systemic cancer therapy, immunosuppressant use and other active malignancies excluded patients.

Sequenced here: blood, sampled from a patient treated with checkpoint blockade. V gene TRBV28 combines with J gene TRBJ2-7; possibly TRBD1 for D (7 bases). This clonotype was sampled from a human donor with melanoma. In DNA form, the CDR3 reads TGTGCCAGCACCACCTATCAGGGGGGAACCTACGAGCAGTACTTC. Translated: CASTTYQGGTYEQYF.